Sequencing of this TCR beta chain was carried out in a study of blood T cell repertoires in COVID-19. This CDR3 spans 14 amino acids. The V end was cut by 8 bases, the J end by 4 bases, with 14 bases between. CDR1 MNHEY and CDR2 SMNVEV come from the germline V gene (reference sequence). Enrolled during active infection, Seattle patients were then followed longitudinally. As processed by the authors: It was from reference gene primer amplification that nucleated cell counts were estimated. Clones were sequenced by immunoSEQ multiplex PCR, and TCRdb holds only the in-frame ones, with some missing. Clonal size and the V and J genes are those of that table, whereas D and trimming came from the DNA. The table has under 400,000 clones, about 91% seen once. This clone has just one count.

Sequencing used peripheral blood. This receptor was obtained from a woman aged 25 to 45 with COVID-19, enrolled during active disease. J is TRBJ2-2 and V is TRBV27; perhaps TRBD1 as D (5 bases). CDR3 amino acids: CASQTIQGTGELFF. CDR3 nucleotide sequence: TGTGCCAGCCAGACCATCCAGGGCACCGGGGAGCTGTTTTTT.